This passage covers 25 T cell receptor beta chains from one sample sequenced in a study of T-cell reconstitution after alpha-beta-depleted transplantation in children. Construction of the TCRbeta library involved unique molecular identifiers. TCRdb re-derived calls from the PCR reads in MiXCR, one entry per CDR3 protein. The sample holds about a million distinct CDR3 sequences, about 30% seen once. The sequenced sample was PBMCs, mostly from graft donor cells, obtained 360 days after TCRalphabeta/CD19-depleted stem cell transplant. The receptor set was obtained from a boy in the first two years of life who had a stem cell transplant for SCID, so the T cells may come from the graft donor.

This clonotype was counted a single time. CDR3 in amino acids: CSARNWAYEQYF. The CDR3 DNA is TGCAGTGCTAGAAACTGGGCCTACGAGCAGTACTTC. The rearrangement links TRBV20-1 to TRBJ2-7, with D hard to call. The CDR3 spans 12 residues. Germline V gives CDR1 DFQATT, CDR2 SNEGSKA (reference sequence). V was pared by 2 bases and J by 2 bases, with 7 bases between.

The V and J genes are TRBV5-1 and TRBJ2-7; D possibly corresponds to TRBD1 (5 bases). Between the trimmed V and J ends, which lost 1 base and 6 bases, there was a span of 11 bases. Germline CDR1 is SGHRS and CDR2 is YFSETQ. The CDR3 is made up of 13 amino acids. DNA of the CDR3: TGCGCCAGCAGCTTGATAGTAGGGGCCGAGCAGTACTTC. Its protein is CASSLIVGAEQYF.

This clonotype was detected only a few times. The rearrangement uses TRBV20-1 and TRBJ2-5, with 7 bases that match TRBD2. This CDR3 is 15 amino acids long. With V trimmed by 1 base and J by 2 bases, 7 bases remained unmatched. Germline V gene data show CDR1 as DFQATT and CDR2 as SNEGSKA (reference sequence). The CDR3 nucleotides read TGCAGTGCTAGAGCGGGAGGATCAGTTCAAGAGACCCAGTACTTC. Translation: CSARAGGSVQETQYF.

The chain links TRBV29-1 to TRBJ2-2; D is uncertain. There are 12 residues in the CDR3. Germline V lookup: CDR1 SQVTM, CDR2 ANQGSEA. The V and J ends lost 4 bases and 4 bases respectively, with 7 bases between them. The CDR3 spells CSVVPVTGELFF. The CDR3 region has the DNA TGCAGCGTTGTCCCGGTCACCGGGGAGCTGTTTTTT.

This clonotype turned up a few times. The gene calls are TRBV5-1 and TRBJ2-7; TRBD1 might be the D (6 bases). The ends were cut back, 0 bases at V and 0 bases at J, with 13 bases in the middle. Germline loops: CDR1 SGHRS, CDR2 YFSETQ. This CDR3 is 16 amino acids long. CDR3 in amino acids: CASSLGRQVVSYEQYF. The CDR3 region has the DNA TGCGCCAGCAGCTTGGGGCGACAGGTCGTCTCCTACGAGCAGTACTTC.

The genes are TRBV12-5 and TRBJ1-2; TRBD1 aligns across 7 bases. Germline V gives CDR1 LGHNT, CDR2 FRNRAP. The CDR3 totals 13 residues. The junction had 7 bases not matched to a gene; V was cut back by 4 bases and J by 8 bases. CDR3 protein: CASGSEGAVGYTF. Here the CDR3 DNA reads TGTGCTAGTGGTTCCGAGGGGGCGGTCGGCTACACCTTC.

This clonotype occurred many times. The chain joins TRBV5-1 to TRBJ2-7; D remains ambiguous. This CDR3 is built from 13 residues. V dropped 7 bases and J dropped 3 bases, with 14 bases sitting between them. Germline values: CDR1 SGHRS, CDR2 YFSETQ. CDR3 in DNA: TGCGCCAGCGGCTGGGAAGGAAACTACGAGCAGTACTTC. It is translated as CASGWEGNYEQYF.

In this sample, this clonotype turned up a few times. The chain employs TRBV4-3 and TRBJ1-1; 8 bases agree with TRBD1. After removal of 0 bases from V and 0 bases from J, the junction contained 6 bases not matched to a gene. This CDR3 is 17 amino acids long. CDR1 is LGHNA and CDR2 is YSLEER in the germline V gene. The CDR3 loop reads CASSQDFQGAMNTEAFF. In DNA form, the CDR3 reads TGCGCCAGCAGCCAAGATTTCCAGGGGGCTATGAACACTGAAGCTTTCTTT.

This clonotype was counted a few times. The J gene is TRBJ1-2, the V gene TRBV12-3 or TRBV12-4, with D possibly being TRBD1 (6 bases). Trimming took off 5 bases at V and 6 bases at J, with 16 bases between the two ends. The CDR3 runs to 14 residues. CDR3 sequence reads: CASSPYRQVDGYTF. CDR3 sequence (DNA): TGTGCCAGCAGTCCCTACCGACAGGTGGATGGCTACACCTTC.

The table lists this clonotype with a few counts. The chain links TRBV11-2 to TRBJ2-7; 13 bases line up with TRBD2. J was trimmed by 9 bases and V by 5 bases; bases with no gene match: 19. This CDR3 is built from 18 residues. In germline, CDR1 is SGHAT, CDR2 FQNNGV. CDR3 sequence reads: CASSRFRTSGGPLPWQYF. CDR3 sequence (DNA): TGTGCCAGCAGCCGTTTTCGGACTAGCGGGGGCCCTCTACCCTGGCAGTACTTC. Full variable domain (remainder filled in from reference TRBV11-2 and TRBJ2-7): EAGVAQSPRYKIIEKRQSVAFWCNPISGHATLYWYQQILGQGPKLLIQFQNNGVVDDSQLPKDRFSAERLKGVDSTLKIQPAKLEDSAVYLCASSRFRTSGGPLPWQYFGPGTRLTVT.

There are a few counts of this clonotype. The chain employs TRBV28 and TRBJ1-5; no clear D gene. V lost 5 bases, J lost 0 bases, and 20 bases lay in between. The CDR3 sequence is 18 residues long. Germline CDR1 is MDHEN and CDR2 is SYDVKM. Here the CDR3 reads CASSPHLGREDSNQPQHF. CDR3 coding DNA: TGTGCCAGCAGTCCCCACCTTGGGAGGGAAGATAGCAATCAGCCCCAGCATTTT. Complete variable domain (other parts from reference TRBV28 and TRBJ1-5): DVKVTQSSRYLVKRTGEKVFLECVQDMDHENMFWYRQDPGLGLRLIYFSYDVKMKEKGDIPEGYSVSREKKERFSLILESASTNQTSMYLCASSPHLGREDSNQPQHFGDGTRLSIL.

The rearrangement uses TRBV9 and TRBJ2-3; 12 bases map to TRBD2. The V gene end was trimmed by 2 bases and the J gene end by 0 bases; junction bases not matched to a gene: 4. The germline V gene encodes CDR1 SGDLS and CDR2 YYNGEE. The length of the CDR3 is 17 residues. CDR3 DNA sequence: TGTGCCAGCAGCGTGACTAGCGGGGGAGCTAGCACAGATACGCAGTATTTT. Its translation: CASSVTSGGASTDTQYF.

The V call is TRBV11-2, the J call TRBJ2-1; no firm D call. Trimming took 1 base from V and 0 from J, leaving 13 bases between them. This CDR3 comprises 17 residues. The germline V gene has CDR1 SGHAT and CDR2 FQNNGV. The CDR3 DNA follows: TGTGCCAGCAGCTTAGGGGTAGCATCCACCTCCTACAATGAGCAGTTCTTC. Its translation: CASSLGVASTSYNEQFF.

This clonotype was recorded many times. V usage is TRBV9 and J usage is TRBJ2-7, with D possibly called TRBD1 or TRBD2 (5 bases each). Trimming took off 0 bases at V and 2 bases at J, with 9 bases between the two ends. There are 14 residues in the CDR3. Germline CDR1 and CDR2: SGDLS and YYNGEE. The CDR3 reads CASSVGWGTYEQYF. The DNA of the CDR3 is TGTGCCAGCAGCGTAGGGTGGGGGACCTACGAGCAGTACTTC.

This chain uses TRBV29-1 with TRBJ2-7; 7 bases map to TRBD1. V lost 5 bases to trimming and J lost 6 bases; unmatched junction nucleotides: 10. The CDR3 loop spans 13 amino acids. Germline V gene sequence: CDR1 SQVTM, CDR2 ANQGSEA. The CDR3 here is CSVMTGWFSEQYF. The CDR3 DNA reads TGCAGCGTTATGACAGGGTGGTTTTCCGAGCAGTACTTC.

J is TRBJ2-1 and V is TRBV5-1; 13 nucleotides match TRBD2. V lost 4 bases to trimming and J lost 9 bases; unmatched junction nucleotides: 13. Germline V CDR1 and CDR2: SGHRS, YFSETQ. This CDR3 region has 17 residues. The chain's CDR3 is CASSPPQLAGGRGEQFF. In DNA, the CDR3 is TGCGCCAGCAGCCCACCCCAACTAGCGGGGGGGCGGGGTGAGCAGTTCTTC.

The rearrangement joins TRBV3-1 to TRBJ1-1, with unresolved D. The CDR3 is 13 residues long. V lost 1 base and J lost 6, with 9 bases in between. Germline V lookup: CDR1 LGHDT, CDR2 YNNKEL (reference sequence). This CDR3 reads CASSQVLTAEAFF. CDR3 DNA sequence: TGTGCCAGCAGCCAAGTGCTGACGGCTGAAGCTTTCTTT.

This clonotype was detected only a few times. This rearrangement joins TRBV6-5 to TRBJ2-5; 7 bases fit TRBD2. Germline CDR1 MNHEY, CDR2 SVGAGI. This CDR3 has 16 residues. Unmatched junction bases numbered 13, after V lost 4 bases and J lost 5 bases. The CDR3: CASSSWGGFARETQYF. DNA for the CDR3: TGTGCCAGCAGTTCTTGGGGAGGGTTCGCAAGGGAGACCCAGTACTTC.

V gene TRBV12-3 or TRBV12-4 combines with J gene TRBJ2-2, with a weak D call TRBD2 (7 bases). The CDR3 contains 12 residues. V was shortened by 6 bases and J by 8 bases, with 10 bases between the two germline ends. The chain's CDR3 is CASRAGAGELFF. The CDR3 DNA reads TGTGCCAGCAGGGCGGGGGCGGGGGAGCTGTTTTTT.

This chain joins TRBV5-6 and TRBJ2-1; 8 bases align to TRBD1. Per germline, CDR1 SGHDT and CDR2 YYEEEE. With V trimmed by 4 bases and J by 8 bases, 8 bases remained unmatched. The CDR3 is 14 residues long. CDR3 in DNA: TGTGCCAGCAGCGGACAGGGAATAGAAGATGAGCAGTTCTTC. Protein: CASSGQGIEDEQFF.

The CDR3 nucleotides are TGCGCCAGCGGGATAGGGCATGTGGGGTACTACGAGCAGTACTTC. Protein product: CASGIGHVGYYEQYF. The chain couples TRBV5-1 to TRBJ2-7, with D uncertain. V dropped 7 bases and J dropped 3 bases, with 20 bases sitting between them. CDR3 length: 15 amino acids. Germline V gene sequence: CDR1 SGHRS, CDR2 YFSETQ.

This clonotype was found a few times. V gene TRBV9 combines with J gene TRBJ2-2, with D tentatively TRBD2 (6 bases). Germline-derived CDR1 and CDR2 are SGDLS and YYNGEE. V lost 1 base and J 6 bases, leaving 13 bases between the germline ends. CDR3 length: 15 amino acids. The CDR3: CASSVNWLAPGELFF. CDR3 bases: TGTGCCAGCAGCGTAAACTGGCTAGCGCCCGGGGAGCTGTTTTTT.

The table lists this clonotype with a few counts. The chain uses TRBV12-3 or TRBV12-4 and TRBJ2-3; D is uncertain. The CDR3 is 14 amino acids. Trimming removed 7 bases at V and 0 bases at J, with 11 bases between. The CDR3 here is CASTAGTSTDTQYF. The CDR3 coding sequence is TGTGCCAGCACGGCCGGAACTAGCACAGATACGCAGTATTTT.

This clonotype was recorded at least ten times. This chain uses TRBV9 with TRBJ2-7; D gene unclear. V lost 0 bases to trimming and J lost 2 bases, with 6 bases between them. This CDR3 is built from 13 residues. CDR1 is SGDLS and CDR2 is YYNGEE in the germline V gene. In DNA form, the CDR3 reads TGTGCCAGCAGCGTAGGGGGTCCCTACGAGCAGTACTTC. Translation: CASSVGGPYEQYF. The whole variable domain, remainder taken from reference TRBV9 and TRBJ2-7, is DSGVTQTPKHLITATGQRVTLRCSPRSGDLSVYWYQQSLDQGLQFLIQYYNGEERAKGNILERFSAQQFPDLHSELNLSSLELGDSALYFCASSVGGPYEQYFGPGTRLTVT.

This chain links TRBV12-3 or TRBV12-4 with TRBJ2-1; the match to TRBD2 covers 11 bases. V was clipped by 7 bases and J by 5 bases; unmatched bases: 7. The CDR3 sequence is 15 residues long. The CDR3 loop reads CASTLTSGADNEQFF. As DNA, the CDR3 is TGTGCCAGCACCCTGACTAGCGGGGCTGACAATGAGCAGTTCTTC.